This T cell receptor (beta chain) was documented in a study of CD8+ T cells in alopecia areata. Isolated RNA was reverse transcribed into cDNA used as the sequencing template. This table comes from immunoSEQ multiplex PCR, and its TCRdb copy is limited to in-frame clones, with some not included. The table has about 37,000 clones, approximately 54% seen once. Study conclusions and caveats: Lesional scalp, especially alopecia totalis/universalis, showed higher clonality than normal scalp.

On this clone itself: What it recognizes is unknown.

The V gene lost 3 bases and the J gene lost 0 bases, with 9 bases spanning the gap. The CDR3 spans 15 residues. Germline V gene data show CDR1 as SGHTA and CDR2 as FQGNSA. CD25+CD127- cells were sorted from CD4+ cells in a few patients. Collection of lesional scalp punch biopsies and peripheral blood was performed in alopecia areata patients. Sample: CD4+ Tregs sorted from blood. This TCR came from a human donor with alopecia areata. The chain couples TRBV7-2 to TRBJ1-3, with D perhaps TRBD1 (5 bases). CDR3 in DNA: TGTGCCAGCAGCTTGGGGCAGATCTCTGGAAACACCATATATTTT. Its protein product is CASSLGQISGNTIYF.